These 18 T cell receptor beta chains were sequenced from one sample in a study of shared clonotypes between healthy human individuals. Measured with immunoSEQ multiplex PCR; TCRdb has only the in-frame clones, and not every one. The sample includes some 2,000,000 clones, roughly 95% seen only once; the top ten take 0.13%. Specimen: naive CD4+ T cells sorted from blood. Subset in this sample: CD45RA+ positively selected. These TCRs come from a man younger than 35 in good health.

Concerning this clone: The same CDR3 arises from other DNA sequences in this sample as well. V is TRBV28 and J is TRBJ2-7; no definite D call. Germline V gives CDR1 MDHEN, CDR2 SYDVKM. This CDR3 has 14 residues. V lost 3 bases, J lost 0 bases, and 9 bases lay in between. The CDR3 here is CASSLSTTSYEQYF. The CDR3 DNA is TGTGCCAGCAGTTTGTCCACTACCTCCTACGAGCAGTACTTC.

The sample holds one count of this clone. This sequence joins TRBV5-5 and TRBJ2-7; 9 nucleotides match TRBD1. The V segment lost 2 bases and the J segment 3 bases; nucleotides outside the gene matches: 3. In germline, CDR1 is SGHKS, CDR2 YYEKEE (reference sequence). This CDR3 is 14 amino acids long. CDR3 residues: CASSLQGAVYEQYF. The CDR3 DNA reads TGTGCCAGCAGCTTACAGGGGGCGGTCTACGAGCAGTACTTC.

The chain's CDR3 is CAFWASGGRYEQYF. CDR3 bases: TGTGCTTTTTGGGCAAGCGGGGGACGGTACGAGCAGTACTTC. The chain combines TRBV30 with TRBJ2-7; 8 bases line up with TRBD2. Germline CDR1 reads GTSNPN; CDR2 reads SVGIG (reference sequence). The CDR3 has 14 residues.

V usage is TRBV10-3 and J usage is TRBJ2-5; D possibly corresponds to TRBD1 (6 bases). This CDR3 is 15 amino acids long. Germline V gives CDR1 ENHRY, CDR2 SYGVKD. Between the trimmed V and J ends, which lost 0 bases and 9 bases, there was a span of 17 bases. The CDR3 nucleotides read TGTGCCATCAGTGAGTCGAGACAGGCCATATTGGCCCAGTACTTC. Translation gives CAISESRQAILAQYF.

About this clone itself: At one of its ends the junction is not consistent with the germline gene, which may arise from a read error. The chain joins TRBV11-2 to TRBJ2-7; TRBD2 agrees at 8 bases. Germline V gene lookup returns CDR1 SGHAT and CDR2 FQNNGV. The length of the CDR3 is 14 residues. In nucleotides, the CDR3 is TGTGCCAGCAGCTCTCGGACTAGCTCCAACGAGCAGTACTTC. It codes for CASSSRTSSNEQYF.

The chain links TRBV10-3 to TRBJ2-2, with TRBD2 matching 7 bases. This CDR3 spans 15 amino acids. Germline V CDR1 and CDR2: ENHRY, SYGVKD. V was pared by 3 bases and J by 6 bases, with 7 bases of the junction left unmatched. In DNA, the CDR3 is TGTGCCATCAGTGACAGCGGGATTGTACCCGGGGAGCTGTTTTTT. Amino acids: CAISDSGIVPGELFF.

CDR3 loop: CASSYSSGIYYEQYF. DNA for the CDR3: TGTGCCAGCAGTTACTCCTCAGGGATTTACTACGAGCAGTACTTC. V usage is TRBV6-5 and J usage is TRBJ2-7, with TRBD1 as a possible D gene (5 bases). The V and J ends lost 0 bases and 3 bases respectively, with 12 bases between them. The germline V gene has CDR1 MNHEY and CDR2 SVGAGI. This CDR3 has 15 amino acids.

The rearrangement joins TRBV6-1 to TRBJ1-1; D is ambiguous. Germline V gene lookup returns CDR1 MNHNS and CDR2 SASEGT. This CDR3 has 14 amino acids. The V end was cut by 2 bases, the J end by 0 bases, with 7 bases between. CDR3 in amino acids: CASSELTMNTEAFF. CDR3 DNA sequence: TGTGCCAGCAGTGAACTTACCATGAACACTGAAGCTTTCTTT.

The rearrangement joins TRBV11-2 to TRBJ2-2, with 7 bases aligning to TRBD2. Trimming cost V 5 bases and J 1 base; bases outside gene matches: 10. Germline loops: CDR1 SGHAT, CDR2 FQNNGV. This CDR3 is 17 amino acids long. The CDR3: CASSPPGAGKNTGELFF. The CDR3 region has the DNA TGTGCCAGCAGCCCCCCTGGAGCGGGGAAGAACACCGGGGAGCTGTTTTTT. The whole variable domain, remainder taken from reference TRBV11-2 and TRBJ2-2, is EAGVAQSPRYKIIEKRQSVAFWCNPISGHATLYWYQQILGQGPKLLIQFQNNGVVDDSQLPKDRFSAERLKGVDSTLKIQPAKLEDSAVYLCASSPPGAGKNTGELFFGEGSRLTVL.

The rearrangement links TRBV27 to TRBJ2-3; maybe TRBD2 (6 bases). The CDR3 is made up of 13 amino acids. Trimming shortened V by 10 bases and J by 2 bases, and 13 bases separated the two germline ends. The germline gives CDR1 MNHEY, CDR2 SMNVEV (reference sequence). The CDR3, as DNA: TGTGCCACCATCCGACTAGACACAGATACGCAGTATTTT. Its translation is CATIRLDTDTQYF.

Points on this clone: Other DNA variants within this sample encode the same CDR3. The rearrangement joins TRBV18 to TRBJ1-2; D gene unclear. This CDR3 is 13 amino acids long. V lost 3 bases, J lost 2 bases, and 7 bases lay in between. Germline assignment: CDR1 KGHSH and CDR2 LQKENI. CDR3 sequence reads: CASSPAENYGYTF. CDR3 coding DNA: TGTGCCAGCTCACCTGCAGAAAACTATGGCTACACCTTC.

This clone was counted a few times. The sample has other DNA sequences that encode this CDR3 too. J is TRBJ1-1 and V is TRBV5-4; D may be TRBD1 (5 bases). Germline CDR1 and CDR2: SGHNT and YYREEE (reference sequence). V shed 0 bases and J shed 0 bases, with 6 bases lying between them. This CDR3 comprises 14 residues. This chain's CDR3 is CASSLGQMNTEAFF. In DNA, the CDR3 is TGTGCCAGCAGCTTGGGACAGATGAACACTGAAGCTTTCTTT.

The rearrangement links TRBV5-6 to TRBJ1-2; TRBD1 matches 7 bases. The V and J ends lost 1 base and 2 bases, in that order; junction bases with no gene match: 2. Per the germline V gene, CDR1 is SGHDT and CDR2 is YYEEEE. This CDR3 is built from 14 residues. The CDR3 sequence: CASSLKDRNYGYTF. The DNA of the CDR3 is TGTGCCAGCAGCTTGAAGGACAGGAACTATGGCTACACCTTC. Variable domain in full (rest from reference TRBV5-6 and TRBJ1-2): DAGVTQSPTHLIKTRGQQVTLRCSPKSGHDTVSWYQQALGQGPQFIFQYYEEEERQRGNFPDRFSGHQFPNYSSELNVNALLLGDSALYLCASSLKDRNYGYTFGSGTRLTVV.

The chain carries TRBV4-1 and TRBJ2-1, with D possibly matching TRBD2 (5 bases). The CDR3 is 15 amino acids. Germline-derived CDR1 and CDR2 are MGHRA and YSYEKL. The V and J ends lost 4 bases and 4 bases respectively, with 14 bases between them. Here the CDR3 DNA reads TGCGCCAGCAGCCCCGAGGGAATTTCATACAATGAGCAGTTCTTC. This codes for CASSPEGISYNEQFF.

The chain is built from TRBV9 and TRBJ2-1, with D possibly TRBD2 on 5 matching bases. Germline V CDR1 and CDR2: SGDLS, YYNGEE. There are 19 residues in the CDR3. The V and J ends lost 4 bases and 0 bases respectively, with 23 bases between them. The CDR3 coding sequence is TGTGCCAGCAGCCCCCGGGCTGAAGGGATGGGGAGCTCCTACAATGAGCAGTTCTTC. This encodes CASSPRAEGMGSSYNEQFF.

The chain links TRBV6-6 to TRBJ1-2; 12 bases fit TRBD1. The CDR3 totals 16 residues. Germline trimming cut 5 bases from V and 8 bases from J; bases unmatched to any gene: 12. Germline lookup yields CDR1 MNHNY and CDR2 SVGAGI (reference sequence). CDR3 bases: TGTGCCAGCAGTACCCCAGGGACAGGGGGCATTAGGGGCTACACCTTC. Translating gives CASSTPGTGGIRGYTF.

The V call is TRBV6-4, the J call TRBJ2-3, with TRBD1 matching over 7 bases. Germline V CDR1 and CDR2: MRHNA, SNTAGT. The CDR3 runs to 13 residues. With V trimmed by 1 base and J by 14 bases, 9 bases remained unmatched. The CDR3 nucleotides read TGTGCCAGCAGTGACTTCGAGGGGGCCTTGCGGTATTTT. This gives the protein CASSDFEGALRYF.

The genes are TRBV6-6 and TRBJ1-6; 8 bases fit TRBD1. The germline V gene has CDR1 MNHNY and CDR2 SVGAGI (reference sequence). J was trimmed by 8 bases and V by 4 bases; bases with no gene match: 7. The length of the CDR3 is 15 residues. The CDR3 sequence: CASSSRQGNYSPLHF. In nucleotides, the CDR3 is TGTGCCAGCAGTTCCCGACAGGGGAATTATTCACCCCTCCACTTT.